This T cell receptor (beta chain) was found in a study of cytomegalovirus exposure and HLA in healthy donors. Trimming took 0 bases from V and 5 from J, leaving 11 bases between them. Per the germline V gene, CDR1 is SGHNT and CDR2 is YYREEE (reference sequence). The CDR3 totals 14 residues. The study, taken as a whole, reports: An apparent linkage of common viral pathogens to several of the most significant clusters emerged in a later analysis. As confirmed in vitro, a few CMV-associated chains were specific for CMV antigens. Being indistinguishable, some V segments were excluded, TRBV6-2 and TRBV6-3 among them.

A note on this clone: The target antigen is unknown.

Primers for the PCR totalled 60 Vbeta and 13 Jbeta. Sequenced by immunoSEQ multiplex PCR; TCRdb stores in-frame clones only, minus some. The sample totals more than 75,000 clones. The V and J genes are TRBV5-4 and TRBJ2-5, with D possibly matching TRBD1 (6 bases). The sequencing input was PBMCs. This TCR was sampled from a man in his fifties or sixties in good health and CMV-seropositive. In DNA form, the CDR3 reads TGTGCCAGCAGCTTGGCCGGTGGGGGCGAGACCCAGTACTTC. As protein: CASSLAGGGETQYF. The full variable domain, with the rest looked up from reference TRBV5-4 and TRBJ2-5, is ETGVTQSPTHLIKTRGQQVTLRCSSQSGHNTVSWYQQALGQGPQFIFQYYREEENGRGNFPPRFSGLQFPNYSSELNVNALELDDSALYLCASSLAGGGETQYFGPGTRLLVL.